These 5 T cell receptor beta chains came from one sample sequenced in a study of CDR3 diversity in severe acne. TCRdb itself ran the PCR reads through MiXCR, one entry per CDR3 protein. The data show almost 85,000 distinct CDR3 sequences, with 51% seen just once and approximately 14% held by the top ten. Sample: blood. These receptors all come from a male donor in good health, without acne.

The chain links TRBV7-2 to TRBJ2-7; D uncertain. The germline CDR1 and CDR2 sequences are SGHTA and FQGNSA. The CDR3 runs 13 residues. Trimming removed 5 bases from V and 6 bases from J, with 14 bases in between. The CDR3 loop is CASSLGLATEQYF. The CDR3 DNA is TGTGCCAGCAGCCTCGGGTTAGCCACCGAGCAGTACTTC.

This clonotype was observed a few times. One junction end does not reproduce the germline sequence, and a read error may be involved. The chain couples TRBV10-3 to TRBJ2-7; 8 bases are a match to TRBD1. The CDR3 has 15 residues. Germline CDR1 and CDR2: ENHRY and SYGVKD. In nucleotides, the CDR3 is TGTGCCATCAGTGAGGGACAGGGCTGGACCTACGGGCAGTACTTC. Translating gives CAISEGQGWTYGQYF.

This clonotype appeared many times. The J gene is TRBJ2-2, the V gene TRBV25-1, with a tentative D call TRBD1 (6 bases). V shed 4 bases and J shed 4 bases, with 10 bases lying between them. Germline assignment: CDR1 MGHDK and CDR2 SYGVNS. This CDR3 is 14 amino acids long. The CDR3 bases are TGTGCCAGCAGTGCACCGACAGGCACCGGGGAGCTGTTTTTT. Protein: CASSAPTGTGELFF. Together with reference TRBV25-1 and TRBJ2-2, the CDR3 gives the full variable domain: EADIYQTPRYLVIGTGKKITLECSQTMGHDKMYWYQQDPGMELHLIHYSYGVNSTEKGDLSSESTVSRIRTEHFPLTLESARPSHTSQYLCASSAPTGTGELFFGEGSRLTVL.

Comments on this clonotype: The germline gene is not matched at one end of the junction; a read error may be the cause. V usage is TRBV7-7 and J usage is TRBJ2-1; 11 positions match TRBD2. This CDR3 has 14 amino acids. Germline loops: CDR1 SSHAT, CDR2 FNYEAQ (reference sequence). The CDR3 sequence is CASSHSGGAGEQFF. CDR3 in DNA: TGTGCTAGCAGCCATAGCGGGGGGGCGGGTGAGCAGTTCTTC.

This rearrangement joins TRBV19 to TRBJ2-7; no clear D. The DNA matches TRBJ2-5 better at its end, which makes the J call doubtful. Germline-derived CDR1 and CDR2 are LNHDA and SQIVND (reference sequence). CDR3 length equals 15 residues. The CDR3: CASSIRASNQETQYF. The CDR3 region has the DNA TGTGCCAGTAGTATACGGGCCTCTAACCAAGAGACCCAGTACTTC.